The entry below describes one TCR beta chain. Its antigen remains unidentified. Within one base of it there is no much larger clone, and no base qualities were kept. This sample is part of a study of T-cell memory formation after mild COVID-19 (dated by TCRdb to the early 2020s). The study in broad terms: TCR sequence clusters from the two donors were found to be largely donor specific. Longitudinal TCRalpha and TCRbeta repertoire sequencing tracked T-cell clones expanding and contracting after mild COVID-19 in a couple of donors. Two young, previously healthy adult volunteers, one female and one male, were included in the cohort. Study-wide findings and limitations: SARS-CoV-2 specificity was not confirmed for the second-wave clones peaking on day 37. Clones contracting from day 15 to 85 had balanced CD4/CD8 phenotypes, while a second wave expanding from day 15 to 37 was biased towards CD4+. Some responding clones were detected in pre-infection memory, suggesting pre-existing cross-reactive memory T cells joined the SARS-CoV-2 response. The study included only a couple of mild cases, and larger cohorts that include severe cases with pre-infection samples were judged to be necessary. Contracting CD4+ clones turned up mainly in the CM and EM memory subsets, whereas EMRA was where CD8+ clones were enriched.

CDR3 length: 16 amino acids, cysteine to phenylalanine. This entry keeps only the CDR3 DNA: 48 bases, framed from base 1. Looking up the germline V gene yields CDR1 SGHRS and CDR2 YFSETQ. V drops 1 base and J drops 4 bases, leaving 14 bases in between. Sequencing instrument: Illumina NovaSeq 6000. Using 5'RACE with constant-segment primers, TCRalpha and TCRbeta cDNA libraries were constructed, with sample barcodes and unique molecular identifiers added in the process. RNA was extracted from every sample with Trizol reagent. Library amplification was performed in two PCR steps, and a second sample barcode and Illumina TruSeq adapters were introduced in the second step. Libraries were sequenced on an Illumina NovaSeq with 2 x 150 bp paired-end reads. Per the source publication's procedure: With migec v1.2.7, reads were demultiplexed and then collapsed into UMI-guided consensus sequences. Using mixcr v2.1.11, UMI consensuses were aligned to TRA and TRB V and J templates and then assembled into clonotypes. A clonotype was counted as expanded or contracted only when both edgeR and NoisET called the clonotype significant, with the noise models trained on biological replicates. For edgeR calls, a false discovery rate-adjusted p below 0.01 and a log2 fold-change threshold of 1 were applied. PCA with hierarchical clustering of max-normalized trajectories of the 1000 most abundant clonotypes was used as exploratory dynamics analysis. Each responding clone was given a CD4 or CD8 phenotype based on the CD4+ and CD8+ repertoires, which had been sequenced separately. TCRdb ran its own pipeline on the public reads, namely fastp trimming at Q25 and MiXCR clone calling, and kept in-frame beta chains. Entries that share a CDR3 protein sequence are merged under the most common genes and DNA. The V and J calls follow TCRdb's processing rather than the paper's. A total of roughly 260,000 distinct CDR3 sequences appear in this sample, about a sixth of them only once. The top ten clonotypes cover approximately 3.5% of the sample.

PBMCs were isolated by Ficoll-Paque density gradient centrifugation. Here the chain combines TRBV5-1 and TRBJ2-2; the D element might be TRBD1 or TRBD2, as each aligns at 5 bases. This clonotype was sampled from a man younger than 35 who had mild COVID-19 (a few samples of this study predate the infection). The sample titles of this study are shuffled in the database, so cell type and time point are left out; the donor was told from shared clones. Sample: PBMCs or a T cell subset sorted from them (not recorded which). The sequenced DNA: TGCGCCAGCAGCTTGACTGGGGGAGCTGGCACCGGGGAGCTGTTTTTT. It translates as CASSLTGGAGTGELFF.